Listed below are T cell receptor beta chains from one sample, sequenced in a study of T cells after yellow fever vaccination. TCRdb redid the calling of the 5' RACE reads with MiXCR, one entry per CDR3 protein. Here the sample spans about 260,000 distinct CDR3 sequences, about 5.2% being singletons. This specimen consisted of CD4+ T cells sorted from PBMCs, obtained on the day of the yellow fever booster vaccination. The receptors were sampled from a man between 18 and 29 years old who received the YFV17D yellow fever vaccine. Both conserved end residues are part of each CDR3. D genes are given only for firm matches. The size entry is marked missing in some rows and otherwise reads once, few, many or a size class.

many,TRBJ2-2,TRBV7-2,NA,TGTGCCAGCAGTAAGCGGGACAGTAACACCGGGGAGCTGTTTTTT,CASSKRDSNTGELFF
few,TRBJ1-4,TRBV12-3/TRBV12-4,NA,TGTGCCAGCAGTACAACCAGGGTCACGAAACTGTTTTTT,CASSTTRVTKLFF
NA,TRBJ2-1,TRBV7-2,TRBD2,TGTGCCAGCAGCTTCGGACTAGCGGGGGGGCGGGTCAACAATGAGCAGTTCTTC,CASSFGLAGGRVNNEQFF
NA,TRBJ2-2,TRBV4-1,NA,TGCGCCAGCAGCCAAAGACCGGACAGAAACACCGGGGAGCTGTTTTTT,CASSQRPDRNTGELFF
NA,TRBJ2-4,TRBV7-3,NA,TGTGCCAGCAGCTTAATGGGCAGTCAGGACATTCAGTACTTC,CASSLMGSQDIQYF
NA,TRBJ1-1,TRBV6-5,NA,TGTGCCAGCAGTCATCGGGGGAACACTGAAGCTTTCTTT,CASSHRGNTEAFF
NA,TRBJ2-5,TRBV2,NA,TGTGCCAGCACACAGTTAGAGACCCAGTACTTC,CASTQLETQYF
many,TRBJ1-2,TRBV7-9,NA,TGTGCCAGCAGCATCCCGGGACTTAACTATGGCTACACCTTC,CASSIPGLNYGYTF
few,TRBJ2-2,TRBV4-3,NA,TGCGCCAGCAGCCAAGAACTCCCCACCGGGGAGCTGTTTTTT,CASSQELPTGELFF
few,TRBJ1-6,TRBV6-1,NA,NA,CASVGGGARNF
NA,TRBJ1-1,TRBV10-3,NA,TGTGCCATCAGAGGACAGAGGGTGAACACTGAAGCTTTCTTT,CAIRGQRVNTEAFF
NA,TRBJ2-5,TRBV25-1,NA,TGTGCCAGCAGTGACCCGATACTGGCCCTGGGTGAGACCCAGTACTTC,CASSDPILALGETQYF
NA,TRBJ1-2,TRBV12-3/TRBV12-4,NA,TGTGCCAGCAGTTTGTTCAGGAGTAACTATGGCTACACCTTC,CASSLFRSNYGYTF
many,TRBJ2-6,TRBV6-2/TRBV6-3,TRBD1,TGTGCCAGCATTACAGGGGGCGAAGTCTCTGGGGCCAACGTCCTGACTTTC,CASITGGEVSGANVLTF
many,TRBJ2-7,TRBV12-3/TRBV12-4,NA,TGTGCCAGCACCCCCGCGGTCGGGACCTACGAGCAGTACTTC,CASTPAVGTYEQYF
many,TRBJ2-3,TRBV12-3/TRBV12-4,TRBD2,TGTGCCAGCAGTTTATCACTAGCGGGGGTCGAGGATACGCAGTATTTT,CASSLSLAGVEDTQYF
few,TRBJ2-3,TRBV6-2/TRBV6-3,NA,TGTGCCAGCAGTAACAGGGTAGGGATAGATACGCAGTATTTT,CASSNRVGIDTQYF
few,TRBJ2-1,TRBV7-9,NA,TGTGCCTGCCAGGGGAGGGGCCCCCTCTACAATGAGCAGTTCTTC,CACQGRGPLYNEQFF
NA,TRBJ2-1,TRBV4-2,TRBD2,TGTGCCAGCAGCCAGGGACTAGCGGGGGGGCATGAGCAGTTCTTC,CASSQGLAGGHEQFF
NA,TRBJ2-3,TRBV5-6,TRBD1,TGTGCCAGCAGCTGGGACAGGTCACGCACAGATACGCAGTATTTT,CASSWDRSRTDTQYF
many,TRBJ1-4,TRBV7-9,NA,TGTGCCAGCAGCTTAGTAATTACGCTGTCGGGAAATAATGAAAAACTGTTTTTT,CASSLVITLSGNNEKLFF
NA,TRBJ2-6,TRBV4-3,NA,TGCGCCAGCAGCCAATTGGTCTCTGGGGCCAACGTCCTGACTTTC,CASSQLVSGANVLTF
few,TRBJ1-1,TRBV27,TRBD1,TGTGCCAGCAGTTTAACTCGGACAGGACTCCGAAGGCTGGTGAACACTGAAGCTTTCTTT,CASSLTRTGLRRLVNTEAFF
many,TRBJ2-5,TRBV6-6,NA,TGTGCCAGCAGGGTGGGGGGAGGCGAGACCCAGTACTTC,CASRVGGGETQYF
few,TRBJ2-1,TRBV9,NA,TGTGCCAGCAGCACAGGGTCTTCCGGACACAATGAGCAGTTCTTC,CASSTGSSGHNEQFF
many,TRBJ2-1,TRBV18,NA,TGTGCCAGCTCACCCAGTCCGGGGACCTACAATGAGCAGTTCTTC,CASSPSPGTYNEQFF
few,TRBJ2-5,TRBV7-2,TRBD2,TGTGCCAGCAGCTTAAGGGGACTAGCGACGGCAGAGACCCAGTACTTC,CASSLRGLATAETQYF
NA,TRBJ2-1,TRBV6-5,TRBD2,TGTGCCAGCAGTTCCCGGGTAGCGGGGGTTTCCTACAATGAGCAGTTCTTC,CASSSRVAGVSYNEQFF
many,TRBJ2-2,TRBV9,NA,TGTGCCAGCAGCTACAAATCGGGGTTAGACACCGGGGAGCTGTTTTTT,CASSYKSGLDTGELFF
NA,TRBJ2-3,TRBV7-8,TRBD1,TGTGCCAGCAGCACGCGGACAGGGAGCACAGATACGCAGTATTTT,CASSTRTGSTDTQYF
few,TRBJ1-2,TRBV7-9,NA,TGTGCCAGCAGCTTAGTATGGGGAGAAGCTAACTATGGCTACACCTTC,CASSLVWGEANYGYTF
many,TRBJ2-3,TRBV4-3,NA,TGCGCCACCGCGAGGTTGCTTGCAGATACGCAGTATTTT,CATARLLADTQYF
few,TRBJ1-2,TRBV3-1,TRBD1,TGTGCCAGCAGCCAAGGGGGACAGTTGTATGGCTACACCTTC,CASSQGGQLYGYTF
few,TRBJ1-4,TRBV18,NA,TGTGCCAGCTCACCAGTCTGGCAGGGCACTAATGAAAAACTGTTTTTT,CASSPVWQGTNEKLFF
few,TRBJ2-2,TRBV7-3,TRBD2,TGTGCCAGCAGCCGTGGACTAGCGGGGGGGCCGGGCACCGGGGAGCTGTTTTTT,CASSRGLAGGPGTGELFF
NA,TRBJ1-2,TRBV25-1,NA,TGTGCCAGCGATGGGGGATACGGCTACACCTTC,CASDGGYGYTF
few,TRBJ1-3,TRBV12-3/TRBV12-4,TRBD1,TGTGCCAGCACCCGGGACAGGCGCTCTGGAAACACCATATATTTT,CASTRDRRSGNTIYF
few,TRBJ2-3,TRBV2,NA,TGTGCCAGCAGTGACCCCAGGGCGCCAGATACGCAGTATTTT,CASSDPRAPDTQYF
few,TRBJ2-1,TRBV9,TRBD1,TGTGCCAGCAGCGTAGGTGGGACAGGGGTCAATGAGCAGTTCTTC,CASSVGGTGVNEQFF
many,TRBJ2-7,TRBV7-2,NA,TGTGCCAGCAGCTCCCCCTACGAGCAGTACTTC,CASSSPYEQYF
NA,TRBJ1-6,TRBV6-5,NA,TGTGCCAGCACCCGCGGGAGGTATAATTCACCCCTCCACTTT,CASTRGRYNSPLHF
many,TRBJ1-1,TRBV7-2,NA,TGTGCCAGCAGCCTTAGCGGTTTAGCAGCTTTCTTT,CASSLSGLAAFF
few,TRBJ1-4,TRBV2,NA,TGTGCCAGCAGTGATCCTAGGCACGAAAAACTGTTTTTT,CASSDPRHEKLFF
many,TRBJ2-7,TRBV7-2,NA,TGTGCCAGCAGCCCTGCAGGAGGGCCCTACGAGCAGTACTTC,CASSPAGGPYEQYF
NA,TRBJ2-3,TRBV5-1,TRBD2,TGCGCCAGCAGCTCGGCGGGCGGGGGGGCTAGCACAGATACGCAGTATTTT,CASSSAGGGASTDTQYF
NA,TRBJ1-1,TRBV11-2,NA,TGTGCCAGCAGCTTAGTCGGCGCAGGAATGAACACTGAAGCTTTCTTT,CASSLVGAGMNTEAFF
NA,TRBJ1-3,TRBV18,NA,TGTGCCAGCTCCGGACGGCAGAGTGGAAACACCATATATTTT,CASSGRQSGNTIYF
few,TRBJ2-5,TRBV2,NA,TGTGCCAGCAGAAGGGGGTGGCAAGAGACCCAGTACTTC,CASRRGWQETQYF
few,TRBJ1-1,TRBV28,NA,TGTGCCAGCAGCCCATCGGGTGCCACTGAAGCTTTCTTT,CASSPSGATEAFF
few,TRBJ1-2,TRBV7-2,NA,TGTGCCAGCAGCCTCGACAGAGGAAGGGATGGCTACACCTTC,CASSLDRGRDGYTF